This paragraph reports one T cell receptor (beta chain). Per the authors' pipeline: Amplified reference gene primers provided the basis for estimating nucleated cell counts. The table came from immunoSEQ multiplex PCR; TCRdb's copy has only in-frame clones and leaves some out. V and J calls and clone size come straight from that table; D and trimming were deduced from the DNA. This sample has more than 300,000 clones, with about four fifths found just once. The sample belongs to a study of blood T cell repertoires in COVID-19. Study overall: Acute and convalescent COVID-19 samples came from the United States, Italy and Spain. Sample material is recorded as cDNA or gDNA derived from T cells, B-cell-depleted T cells, or PBMCs.

V shed 1 base and J shed 6 bases, with 19 bases lying between them. The CDR3 runs to 17 residues. Germline assignment: CDR1 MGHRA and CDR2 YSYEKL. The rearrangement uses TRBV4-1 and TRBJ1-5; perhaps TRBD1 as D (5 bases). The sample taken for sequencing was peripheral blood. The receptor was derived from a woman between 50 and 59 years old with acute or convalescent COVID-19. CDR3 DNA sequence: TGCGCCAGCAGCCAAGCCGGGCGAGGTGCAAGGGGTCAGCCCCAGCATTTT. Translated, it gives CASSQAGRGARGQPQHF.